This T cell receptor beta chain derives from a study of T cell responses to AZD1222 COVID-19 vaccine. Regarding the study as a whole: Receipt of two AZD1222 doses was followed by a rise in Spike-specific TCR breadth and depth. Donors, mostly white British, included more females; clonal diversity was possibly underestimated. Spike-wide coverage was observed for vaccine-associated CD4 TCRs, with dominant responses at 160-218 and 743-854. Unmutated variant regions reportedly attract nearly half of all spike-specific TCRs.

Clones were sequenced by immunoSEQ multiplex PCR, and TCRdb holds only the in-frame ones, with some missing. The top ten clones hold under 2% of a sample with 130,000 to 150,000 clones, approximately 90% of them seen once. With regard to this clone: Its antigen is not known.

V lost 3 bases and J 1 base, leaving 9 bases between the germline ends. Germline-derived CDR1 and CDR2 are KGHSY and FQNENV. The CDR3 contains 15 residues. This chain connects TRBV16 to TRBJ1-4; D ambiguous. The specimen was peripheral blood, collected 28 days after the second AZD1222 dose. This clonotype was sampled from an adult who received the AZD1222 COVID-19 vaccine. This CDR3 reads CASSHHRQTNEKLFF. The CDR3 DNA is TGTGCCAGCAGCCACCACCGGCAAACTAATGAAAAACTGTTTTTT. Complete variable domain (other parts from reference TRBV16 and TRBJ1-4): GEEVAQTPKHLVRGEGQKAKLYCAPIKGHSYVFWYQQVLKNEFKFLISFQNENVFDETGMPKERFSAKCLPNSPCSLEIQATKLEDSAVYFCASSHHRQTNEKLFFGSGTQLSVL.